The 30 T cell receptor beta chains below come from one sample, sequenced in a study of cytotoxic CD8 clonotypes in ibrutinib-treated CLL. This table comes from immunoSEQ multiplex PCR, and its TCRdb copy is limited to in-frame clones, with some not included. The table shows some 92,000 clones, with around 77% occurring only once. This material consisted of PBMCs, taken after 24 months of ibrutinib treatment. These receptors all stem from a human donor with chronic lymphocytic leukemia.

This sequence joins TRBV29-1 and TRBJ2-1, with 7 bases matching TRBD2. Germline V gives CDR1 SQVTM, CDR2 ANQGSEA. This CDR3 is built from 19 residues. With V trimmed by 1 base and J by 1 base, 16 bases remained unmatched. The CDR3 spells CSVEGVWSPGAGSYNEQFF. The CDR3 DNA reads TGCAGCGTTGAAGGAGTTTGGTCTCCTGGAGCGGGGTCCTACAATGAGCAGTTCTTC.

The V call is TRBV7-3, the J call TRBJ2-5; TRBD1 aligns across 7 bases. Germline V gene data show CDR1 as SGHTA and CDR2 as FQGTGA. With V trimmed by 4 bases and J by 5 bases, 7 bases remained unmatched. This CDR3 has 14 residues. The CDR3 here is CASSSAGGGETQYF. CDR3 nucleotides: TGTGCCAGCAGCTCCGCAGGGGGTGGGGAGACCCAGTACTTC.

This clone appeared a few times. The V gene is TRBV7-2, the J gene TRBJ2-1, with D possibly TRBD2 on 6 matching bases. The CDR3 runs to 13 residues. Trimming shortened V by 5 bases and J by 11 bases, and 16 bases separated the two germline ends. Germline CDR1 SGHTA, CDR2 FQGNSA. The CDR3 DNA follows: TGTGCCAGCAGCCGGGACTTGACCATTCAGCAGTTCTTC. Its translation is CASSRDLTIQQFF.

V usage is TRBV19 and J usage is TRBJ1-3; TRBD1 matches 8 bases. V shed 3 bases, J shed 4 bases, and the junction held 5 bases outside the gene matches. CDR3 size: 15 residues. Germline V CDR1 and CDR2: LNHDA, SQIVND (reference sequence). Here the CDR3 DNA reads TGTGCCAGTAGTATGGACAGGGCGACGGGAAACACCATATATTTT. Its translation is CASSMDRATGNTIYF.

This chain joins TRBV4-2 and TRBJ1-2; a weak D match, TRBD1 (5 bases). Germline values: CDR1 LGHNA, CDR2 YNFKEQ. V dropped 0 bases and J dropped 8 bases, with 13 bases sitting between them. This CDR3 contains 14 residues. CDR3 nucleotides: TGTGCCAGCAGCCAAGATCCAGAATGGGGGGGCTACACCTTC. It codes for CASSQDPEWGGYTF.

The CDR3 spells CASSWRRTGGNYGYTF. The CDR3 region has the DNA TGTGCCAGCAGCTGGAGGCGGACAGGGGGAAACTATGGCTACACCTTC. V gene TRBV5-8 combines with J gene TRBJ1-2, with 10 bases fitting TRBD1. V dropped 3 bases and J dropped 2; count of bases not matched to a gene: 7. The CDR3 extends over 16 amino acids. Looked up from germline, CDR1 is SGHTS and CDR2 is YDEGEE.

This chain uses TRBV5-4 with TRBJ1-2; D is possibly TRBD1 (5 bases). The germline V gene has CDR1 SGHNT and CDR2 YYREEE (reference sequence). This CDR3 spans 16 amino acids. Between the trimmed V and J ends, which lost 0 bases and 5 bases, there was a span of 17 bases. The CDR3 DNA reads as TGTGCCAGCAGCTTGGCCACGAATAGGGGAGAATATGGCTACACCTTC. It is translated as CASSLATNRGEYGYTF.

This rearrangement joins TRBV5-1 to TRBJ2-1, with a weak D call TRBD2 (6 bases). CDR1 SGHRS and CDR2 YFSETQ come from the germline V gene. The CDR3 consists of 14 residues. V lost 0 bases and J 7 bases, leaving 11 bases between the germline ends. CDR3 amino acids: CASSLDGGLNEQFF. The CDR3 region has the DNA TGCGCCAGCAGCTTGGACGGGGGATTGAATGAGCAGTTCTTC. The full variable domain, with the rest looked up from reference TRBV5-1 and TRBJ2-1, is KAGVTQTPRYLIKTRGQQVTLSCSPISGHRSVSWYQQTPGQGLQFLFEYFSETQRNKGNFPGRFSGRQFSNSRSEMNVSTLELGDSALYLCASSLDGGLNEQFFGPGTRLTVL.

The chain has TRBV11-1 and TRBJ1-2; TRBD1 aligns across 7 bases. The CDR3 extends over 15 amino acids. The V gene end was trimmed by 5 bases and the J gene end by 2 bases; junction bases not matched to a gene: 8. CDR1 is SGHAT, CDR2 FQDESV, per germline (reference sequence). This CDR3 is CASSLLQDRNYGYTF. DNA of the CDR3: TGTGCCAGCAGCCTTCTTCAGGACAGGAACTATGGCTACACCTTC. The full variable domain, completed using reference TRBV11-1 and TRBJ1-2, is EAEVAQSPRYKITEKSQAVAFWCDPISGHATLYWYRQILGQGPELLVQFQDESVVDDSQLPKDRFSAERLKGVDSTLKIQPAELGDSAMYLCASSLLQDRNYGYTFGSGTRLTVV.

This clone was seen once. CDR3 amino acids: CASSWDGGLGEQFF. Written as DNA, the CDR3 is TGTGCCAGCAGCTGGGACGGGGGTTTGGGTGAGCAGTTCTTC. The genes are TRBV7-8 and TRBJ2-1; D perhaps matches TRBD2 (6 bases). This CDR3 spans 14 amino acids. Germline lookup yields CDR1 SGHVS and CDR2 FQNEAQ. V was trimmed by 4 bases and J by 9 bases, leaving 16 bases between them.

The rearrangement joins TRBV7-2 to TRBJ1-6, with 7 nucleotides matching TRBD1. CDR1 is SGHTA, CDR2 FQGNSA, per germline. The V segment lost 5 bases and the J segment 6 bases; nucleotides outside the gene matches: 13. The CDR3 runs to 17 residues. This CDR3 is CASSPSRDSVSNSPLHF. In DNA form, the CDR3 reads TGTGCCAGCAGCCCGTCCCGGGACAGCGTATCTAATTCACCCCTCCACTTT.

As DNA, the CDR3 is TGTGCCAGCAGCTCCCAGGGGGGGAAAGGAGAAAAACTGTTTTTT. This encodes CASSSQGGKGEKLFF. The chain combines TRBV7-9 with TRBJ1-4; 7 bases match TRBD1. Losses at the gene ends were 4 bases for V and 8 bases for J; bases not matched to a gene: 10. CDR1 and CDR2 from the germline V gene are SEHNR and FQNEAQ (reference sequence). There are 15 residues in the CDR3.

The chain is built from TRBV4-2 and TRBJ1-2; tentative D call: TRBD1 (5 bases). V shed 1 base and J shed 4 bases, with 10 bases lying between them. Germline V gene sequence: CDR1 LGHNA, CDR2 YNFKEQ. The CDR3 runs 14 residues. CDR3 sequence reads: CASSQAGGGYGYTF. The CDR3 nucleotides are TGTGCCAGCAGCCAAGCCGGCGGGGGCTATGGCTACACCTTC.

To note about this clone: Sequence at one end of the junction differs from germline and may be a read error. V usage is TRBV28 and J usage is TRBJ1-1, with D tentatively TRBD1 (6 bases). This CDR3 comprises 10 residues. Germline loops: CDR1 MDHEN, CDR2 SYDVKM. The CDR3 reads CASSLGDKCF. CDR3 nucleotide sequence: TGTGCCAGCAGTTTGGGGGACAAGTGCTTT.

V gene TRBV5-4 combines with J gene TRBJ2-3; TRBD2 matches at 10 bases. The germline CDR1 and CDR2 sequences are SGHNT and YYREEE (reference sequence). The CDR3 has 15 residues. With V trimmed by 0 bases and J by 5 bases, 3 bases remained unmatched. CDR3 residues: CASSLASGRRDTQYF. The CDR3, as DNA: TGTGCCAGCAGCTTGGCTAGCGGGAGACGAGATACGCAGTATTTT.

The J gene is TRBJ1-2, the V gene TRBV5-1, with D tentatively TRBD1 (6 bases). The CDR3 loop spans 13 amino acids. V was cut by 4 bases and J by 3 bases, with 10 bases left in between. Looked up from germline, CDR1 is SGHRS and CDR2 is YFSETQ. The CDR3 region is CASSNGQYYGYTF. CDR3 bases: TGCGCCAGCAGCAACGGACAGTACTATGGCTACACCTTC.

The gene calls are TRBV6-6 and TRBJ2-7; 11 nucleotides align to TRBD1. The germline V gene encodes CDR1 MNHNY and CDR2 SVGAGI (reference sequence). Unmatched junction bases numbered 11, after V lost 11 bases and J lost 5 bases. The CDR3 has 14 amino acids. This CDR3 reads CASLPDRGLDEQYF. CDR3 DNA: TGTGCCTCCCTCCCGGACAGGGGGCTCGACGAGCAGTACTTC.

This sequence joins TRBV9 and TRBJ1-1; 7 bases are shared with TRBD1. The V segment lost 4 bases and the J segment 1 base; nucleotides outside the gene matches: 4. CDR1 and CDR2 (germline): SGDLS, YYNGEE. The CDR3 has 14 residues. The CDR3 nucleotides read TGTGCCAGCAGCCGGGACAGTCGGAACACTGAAGCTTTCTTT. Encoded protein: CASSRDSRNTEAFF.

This chain links TRBV27 with TRBJ2-7; 8 bases align to TRBD2. The CDR3 runs 15 residues. Germline V gene data show CDR1 as MNHEY and CDR2 as SMNVEV (reference sequence). Unmatched junction bases numbered 14, after V lost 4 bases and J lost 9 bases. The CDR3 DNA is TGTGCCAGCAGTTCCCCCAGAGTAGCGGGAAAGGTGCAGTACTTC. Its translation: CASSSPRVAGKVQYF.

This chain connects TRBV9 to TRBJ2-7; TRBD1 agrees at 7 bases. J lost 0 bases, V lost 0 bases, and 12 bases had no gene match. Germline values: CDR1 SGDLS, CDR2 YYNGEE. CDR3 size: 18 residues. The CDR3 sequence is CASSVAAREGGHSYEQYF. Here the CDR3 DNA reads TGTGCCAGCAGCGTAGCGGCGAGGGAAGGGGGCCACTCCTACGAGCAGTACTTC. The full variable domain, completed using reference TRBV9 and TRBJ2-7, is DSGVTQTPKHLITATGQRVTLRCSPRSGDLSVYWYQQSLDQGLQFLIQYYNGEERAKGNILERFSAQQFPDLHSELNLSSLELGDSALYFCASSVAAREGGHSYEQYFGPGTRLTVT.

The chain recombines TRBV9 with TRBJ2-1; D call uncertain. Trimming left V 0 bases short and J 6 bases short, with 10 bases between. This CDR3 is built from 14 residues. CDR1 is SGDLS, CDR2 YYNGEE, per germline. The CDR3 sequence is CASSVDWSTNEQFF. The DNA for the CDR3 is TGTGCCAGCAGCGTAGACTGGAGCACCAATGAGCAGTTCTTC.

The V and J genes are TRBV28 and TRBJ2-7, with 8 bases fitting TRBD2. J lost 7 bases, V lost 5 bases, and 10 bases had no gene match. The germline V gene has CDR1 MDHEN and CDR2 SYDVKM. The CDR3 runs to 14 residues. The CDR3 bases are TGTGCCAGCAGTCTACTCCCTGGCGGGAGGGAGCAGTACTTC. Its protein product is CASSLLPGGREQYF.

CDR3 sequence: CASTEGVSKFF. The CDR3 bases are TGTGCCAGCACCGAAGGGGTGTCTAAGTTCTTC. This rearrangement joins TRBV2 to TRBJ2-1; perhaps TRBD1 as D (5 bases). The CDR3 length is 11 residues. V was shortened by 7 bases and J by 14 bases, with 15 bases between the two germline ends. Germline CDR1 is SNHLY and CDR2 is FYNNEI.

The chain has TRBV7-2 and TRBJ2-1, with D hard to call. Between the trimmed V and J ends, which lost 6 bases and 0 bases, there was a span of 18 bases. The CDR3 sequence is 17 residues long. CDR1 and CDR2 from the germline V gene are SGHTA and FQGNSA. The chain's CDR3 is CASRNPRWTYSYNEQFF. In DNA form, the CDR3 reads TGTGCCAGCAGAAATCCCCGATGGACGTACTCCTACAATGAGCAGTTCTTC.

This clone came up many times. V and J are TRBV6-6 and TRBJ1-2; D is possibly TRBD1 (5 bases). This CDR3 is built from 12 residues. Germline V gives CDR1 MNHNY, CDR2 SVGAGI (reference sequence). V was shortened by 6 bases and J by 7 bases, with 12 bases between the two germline ends. The DNA of the CDR3 is TGTGCCAGCAGATCAGGGTTTTTTGGCTACACCTTC. Encoded protein: CASRSGFFGYTF.

This chain uses TRBV13 with TRBJ2-1; 10 positions match TRBD1. Per germline, CDR1 PRHDT and CDR2 FYEKMQ (reference sequence). The length of the CDR3 is 15 residues. Germline trimming cut 5 bases from V and 5 bases from J; bases unmatched to any gene: 6. The CDR3 DNA sequence: TGTGCCAGCAGCACGGGACAGGGGCCGAACAATGAGCAGTTCTTC. It yields the protein CASSTGQGPNNEQFF. The variable domain in full, completed from reference TRBV13 and TRBJ2-1, reads AAGVIQSPRHLIKEKRETATLKCYPIPRHDTVYWYQQGPGQDPQFLISFYEKMQSDKGSIPDRFSAQQFSDYHSELNMSSLELGDSALYFCASSTGQGPNNEQFFGPGTRLTVL.

For this clone: An end of the junction differs from the germline gene, which may be a read error. Other DNA variants within this sample encode the same CDR3. The chain links TRBV9 to TRBJ2-5; D assignment may be TRBD1 or TRBD2 (6 bases each). There are 14 residues in the CDR3. The germline V gene has CDR1 SGDLS and CDR2 YYNGEE. For the CDR3, the DNA is TGTGCCAGCAGCGTAGTGGGGGGCCAAGAGACCCAATACTTC. It codes for CASSVVGGQETQYF.

The chain employs TRBV29-1 and TRBJ2-7, with 7 bases lining up with TRBD1. This CDR3 contains 15 residues. V shed 5 bases, J shed 1 base, and the junction held 11 bases outside the gene matches. Germline-derived CDR1 and CDR2 are SQVTM and ANQGSEA. DNA for the CDR3: TGCAGCGTTCTGGGTGTATCAGGGGGATCCTACGAGCAGTACTTC. Translated: CSVLGVSGGSYEQYF.

The rearrangement joins TRBV28 to TRBJ2-7; 8 bases map to TRBD2. Germline CDR1 MDHEN, CDR2 SYDVKM. This CDR3 region has 15 residues. Unmatched junction bases numbered 15, after V lost 6 bases and J lost 8 bases. The CDR3: CASSPPGGAVSQQYF. CDR3 bases: TGTGCCAGCAGCCCGCCGGGGGGGGCAGTTAGCCAGCAGTACTTC.

The chain carries TRBV6-6 and TRBJ2-1, with a possible D match to TRBD2 (7 bases). The CDR3 has 15 residues. The germline V and J ends were trimmed by 0 bases and 7 bases, with 13 bases remaining between them. Per germline, CDR1 MNHNY and CDR2 SVGAGI (reference sequence). CDR3 nucleotides: TGTGCCAGCAGTTACTCGTGGGGGGGCGGGAATGAGCAGTTCTTC. Translated, it gives CASSYSWGGGNEQFF.